This passage covers 7 T cell receptor beta chains from one sample sequenced in a study of blood T cell repertoires in COVID-19. Produced via immunoSEQ multiplex PCR; TCRdb's table is partial and in-frame only. The sample yields roughly 250,000 clones, roughly 86% seen once. Material: peripheral blood. Source of these receptors: a man aged 50 or older with acute or convalescent COVID-19.

This chain joins TRBV11-3 and TRBJ1-1; 7 nucleotides align to TRBD1. CDR3 length: 16 amino acids. The ends lost 1 base at V and 4 bases at J; junction bases unmatched: 9. CDR1 and CDR2 (germline): SGHNT, YENEEA. DNA of the CDR3: TGTGCCAGCAGCTTAGGAGGATCCAGGGGGATCACTGAAGCTTTCTTT. Protein sequence: CASSLGGSRGITEAFF.

This clone was counted a few times. One end of the junction does not line up with germline, which may come from a read error. The chain joins TRBV7-7 to TRBJ2-5; 10 nucleotides agree with TRBD1. CDR3 length: 15 amino acids. Germline assignment: CDR1 SSHAT and CDR2 FNYEAQ (reference sequence). The CDR3 here is CASSSTGTGVETQYF. CDR3 nucleotides: TGTGCTAGCAGCTCGACCGGGACAGGGGTAGAGACCCAGTACTTC.

This rearrangement joins TRBV20-1 to TRBJ1-5; D possibly corresponds to TRBD1 (5 bases). Germline V gene lookup returns CDR1 DFQATT and CDR2 SNEGSKA (reference sequence). CDR3 length equals 14 residues. Trimming stripped 4 bases from V and 3 bases from J, with 13 bases between. CDR3 residues: CSATEGAVNQPQHF. Written as DNA, the CDR3 is TGCAGTGCTACTGAAGGGGCCGTCAATCAGCCCCAGCATTTT.

The chain recombines TRBV6-5 with TRBJ1-1; D is unresolved. Germline CDR1 and CDR2: MNHEY and SVGAGI. The V end lost 5 bases, the J end lost 3 bases, and 16 bases lay between the germline ends. This CDR3 region has 15 residues. The CDR3 sequence is CASSPPGREDTEAFF. Written as DNA, the CDR3 is TGTGCCAGCAGTCCACCGGGCCGGGAAGACACTGAAGCTTTCTTT.

The gene calls are TRBV7-9 and TRBJ2-1; 7 bases fit TRBD2. V lost 1 base to trimming and J lost 2 bases; unmatched junction nucleotides: 2. This CDR3 region has 15 residues. Germline V gene sequence: CDR1 SEHNR, CDR2 FQNEAQ (reference sequence). The CDR3 DNA is TGTGCCAGCAGCTTAGGGGCGGGGGCCTACAATGAGCAGTTCTTC. It yields the protein CASSLGAGAYNEQFF.

The chain couples TRBV5-5 to TRBJ2-1; D is unclear. Germline V gives CDR1 SGHKS, CDR2 YYEKEE (reference sequence). The CDR3 sequence is 14 residues long. Trimming left V 0 bases short and J 8 bases short, with 12 bases between. CDR3 protein: CASSLDPGRDEQFF. DNA of the CDR3: TGTGCCAGCAGCTTGGACCCGGGTCGGGATGAGCAGTTCTTC. The full variable domain, with the rest looked up from reference TRBV5-5 and TRBJ2-1, is DAGVTQSPTHLIKTRGQQVTLRCSPISGHKSVSWYQQVLGQGPQFIFQYYEKEERGRGNFPDRFSARQFPNYSSELNVNALLLGDSALYLCASSLDPGRDEQFFGPGTRLTVL.

The rearrangement uses TRBV24-1 and TRBJ1-2; D not certain. V lost 5 bases and J 4 bases, leaving 10 bases between the germline ends. Germline lookup yields CDR1 KGHDR and CDR2 SFDVKD. The CDR3 contains 13 residues. This CDR3 reads CATSVLAFYGYTF. The CDR3 DNA follows: TGTGCCACCAGTGTGTTGGCTTTCTATGGCTACACCTTC.